Sequencing of this T cell receptor beta chain was carried out in a study of graft-versus-host responses after intestinal transplantation. Study overall: Transplant recipients had multivisceral, liver-intestinal, or isolated intestinal grafts. Each patient got anti-thymocyte globulin induction, then tacrolimus and steroids for about 3 years.

Germline CDR1 is SGHNT and CDR2 is YENEEA. This CDR3 has 12 amino acids. The V end was cut by 5 bases, the J end by 2 bases, with 6 bases between. The table came from immunoSEQ multiplex PCR; TCRdb's copy has only in-frame clones and leaves some out. The sample yields roughly 110,000 clones, approximately 94% seen once. On this clone: What it recognizes is unknown.

Study-level findings and limits: The study associated peak circulating GvH clone levels with early post-transplant HvG declines.

V and J are TRBV11-3 and TRBJ1-1; no definite D call. The origin of this receptor is a human donor who was the organ donor for an intestinal transplant. The sequences come from unstimulated CD4+ T cells sorted from spleen or lymph node cells, collected before transplant. DNA of the CDR3: TGTGCCAGCAGCCCCAGAAACACTGAAGCTTTCTTT. This encodes CASSPRNTEAFF. The full variable domain, with the rest looked up from reference TRBV11-3 and TRBJ1-1, is EAGVVQSPRYKIIEKKQPVAFWCNPISGHNTLYWYLQNLGQGPELLIRYENEEAVDDSQLPKDRFSAERLKGVDSTLKIQPAELGDSAVYLCASSPRNTEAFFGQGTRLTVV.